The 31 T cell receptor beta chains given below trace back to one sample, sequenced in a study of cytomegalovirus exposure and HLA in healthy donors. Data came from immunoSEQ multiplex PCR; TCRdb stores just in-frame clones and leaves some out. The repertoire holds about 200,000 clones, with more than 65% as singletons. Sequences were obtained from PBMCs. Receptors originate from a woman aged 25 to 39 in good health and CMV-seropositive.

This chain joins TRBV5-4 and TRBJ2-1; 8 nucleotides agree with TRBD1. CDR1 and CDR2 from the germline V gene are SGHNT and YYREEE (reference sequence). Trimming cost V 4 bases and J 7 bases; bases outside gene matches: 10. The CDR3 contains 15 residues. CDR3 sequence: CASSLPDRVGNEQFF. CDR3 DNA: TGTGCCAGCAGCCTGCCGGACAGGGTGGGGAATGAGCAGTTCTTC.

The CDR3 region has the DNA TGTGCCAGCGGGCGTCGGTCGTCCGAGCAGTACTTC. As protein: CASGRRSSEQYF. The chain carries TRBV6-5 and TRBJ2-7; D gene unclear. This CDR3 is built from 12 residues. Germline V gives CDR1 MNHEY, CDR2 SVGAGI. V lost 8 bases to trimming and J lost 6 bases, with 14 bases between them.

The chain is built from TRBV10-3 and TRBJ2-7, with a tentative D call TRBD1 (5 bases). From germline, CDR1 is ENHRY and CDR2 SYGVKD. This CDR3 has 15 residues. V lost 6 bases and J 0 bases, leaving 15 bases between the germline ends. The CDR3 loop reads CAIRLGQGPSYEQYF. The CDR3 DNA reads as TGTGCCATCAGACTGGGCCAGGGCCCCTCCTACGAGCAGTACTTC.

The rearrangement links TRBV18 to TRBJ2-1; tentative D call: TRBD2 (5 bases). This CDR3 spans 17 amino acids. V gave up 0 bases and J gave up 7 bases, with 19 bases separating them. The germline gives CDR1 KGHSH, CDR2 LQKENI. The CDR3, as DNA: TGTGCCAGCTCACCACCTTACGAAGGTATTCGGAGGAATGAGCAGTTCTTC. This translates into CASSPPYEGIRRNEQFF.

The V and J genes are TRBV15 and TRBJ1-5; D might be TRBD1 (5 bases). Germline assignment: CDR1 LNHNV and CDR2 YYDKDF (reference sequence). The V and J ends lost 3 bases and 4 bases respectively, with 10 bases between them. The CDR3 extends over 14 amino acids. As DNA, the CDR3 is TGTGCCACCAGCAGGACAGATACAAATCAGCCCCAGCATTTT. This translates into CATSRTDTNQPQHF.

The chain links TRBV11-2 to TRBJ2-1, with 7 positions matching TRBD1. After removal of 5 bases from V and 3 bases from J, the junction contained 4 bases not matched to a gene. This CDR3 is 14 amino acids long. Germline V gene lookup returns CDR1 SGHAT and CDR2 FQNNGV. CDR3 DNA sequence: TGTGCCAGCAGCCGACAGGGTGGCTACAATGAGCAGTTCTTC. Amino acid sequence: CASSRQGGYNEQFF.

V and J are TRBV5-1 and TRBJ1-5; D is perhaps TRBD1 (6 bases). Germline CDR1 and CDR2: SGHRS and YFSETQ. The CDR3 is made up of 15 amino acids. The ends were cut back, 0 bases at V and 6 bases at J, with 13 bases in the middle. CDR3 sequence reads: CASSLEGGHGQPQHF. The CDR3 region has the DNA TGCGCCAGCAGCTTGGAGGGGGGGCATGGTCAGCCCCAGCATTTT.

The sample holds a few counts of this clone. The chain uses TRBV19 and TRBJ1-1; D ambiguous. V was clipped by 6 bases and J by 1 base, with 9 bases between them. Germline CDR1 reads LNHDA; CDR2 reads SQIVND (reference sequence). The CDR3 is 13 residues long. The CDR3 here is CASRRRENTEAFF. CDR3 in DNA: TGTGCCAGTAGGCGGAGGGAGAACACTGAAGCTTTCTTT.

V is TRBV5-6 and J is TRBJ1-3; D gene uncertain. This CDR3 comprises 17 residues. Trimming removed 0 bases at V and 0 bases at J, with 13 bases between. Germline assignment: CDR1 SGHDT and CDR2 YYEEEE. CDR3 bases: TGTGCCAGCAGCTTGGGGGCGGAGGGTTCCTCTGGAAACACCATATATTTT. It is translated as CASSLGAEGSSGNTIYF.

This clone appeared a few times. The chain has TRBV5-1 and TRBJ1-1; a possible D gene is TRBD1 (6 bases). Deletions cut 0 bases from V and 4 bases from J, with 7 bases between. Germline CDR1 is SGHRS and CDR2 is YFSETQ. This CDR3 spans 13 amino acids. CDR3 loop: CASSLAGATEAFF. Written as DNA, the CDR3 is TGCGCCAGCAGCTTGGCAGGGGCCACTGAAGCTTTCTTT. Filled out from reference TRBV5-1 and TRBJ1-1, the complete variable domain reads KAGVTQTPRYLIKTRGQQVTLSCSPISGHRSVSWYQQTPGQGLQFLFEYFSETQRNKGNFPGRFSGRQFSNSRSEMNVSTLELGDSALYLCASSLAGATEAFFGQGTRLTVV.

This clone was seen once. This chain uses TRBV6-1 with TRBJ1-2; 9 bases are shared with TRBD1. CDR3 length: 16 residues. Germline V lookup: CDR1 MNHNS, CDR2 SASEGT. J was trimmed by 7 bases and V by 2 bases; bases with no gene match: 11. The CDR3 DNA is TGTGCCAGCAGTGAACTTGCGACAGGGGGAGGTAGTGGCTACACCTTC. Translation gives CASSELATGGGSGYTF.

The V call is TRBV7-8, the J call TRBJ2-2; tentatively, D is TRBD2 (6 bases). V was cut by 5 bases and J by 6 bases, with 19 bases left in between. The CDR3 totals 16 residues. Per germline, CDR1 SGHVS and CDR2 FQNEAQ. The CDR3 loop is CASSQRRVRTAGELFF. In DNA form, the CDR3 reads TGTGCCAGCAGCCAAAGGAGGGTTAGGACGGCCGGGGAGCTGTTTTTT. Together with reference TRBV7-8 and TRBJ2-2, the CDR3 gives the full variable domain: GAGVSQSPRYKVAKRGQDVALRCDPISGHVSLFWYQQALGQGPEFLTYFQNEAQLDKSGLPSDRFFAERPEGSVSTLKIQRTQQEDSAVYLCASSQRRVRTAGELFFGEGSRLTVL.

The rearrangement joins TRBV5-1 to TRBJ1-1; D gene unclear. Trimming stripped 4 bases from V and 5 bases from J, with 12 bases between. The CDR3 loop spans 13 amino acids. Germline V gene lookup returns CDR1 SGHRS and CDR2 YFSETQ. The CDR3 is CASSATRRTEAFF. DNA for the CDR3: TGCGCCAGCAGCGCAACCCGGAGGACTGAAGCTTTCTTT.

This clone showed up many times. The rearrangement links TRBV15 to TRBJ1-2, with TRBD1 as a possible D gene (5 bases). CDR3 length equals 14 residues. V gave up 6 bases and J gave up 8 bases, with 19 bases separating them. Germline V lookup: CDR1 LNHNV, CDR2 YYDKDF (reference sequence). The CDR3 protein is CATRPGVGRGGYTF. CDR3 sequence (DNA): TGTGCCACCAGACCGGGGGTTGGTCGGGGCGGCTACACCTTC.

For this clone: Other DNA sequences in this specimen translate into the identical CDR3. The V and J genes are TRBV5-1 and TRBJ2-7, with D maybe TRBD1 (6 bases). The CDR3 has 13 amino acids. Germline CDR1 is SGHRS and CDR2 is YFSETQ. Trimming shortened V by 3 bases and J by 3 bases, and 10 bases separated the two germline ends. This CDR3 is CASSSTQGYEQYF. In DNA, the CDR3 is TGCGCCAGCAGCTCGACACAGGGCTACGAGCAGTACTTC.

The chain carries TRBV28 and TRBJ2-7; TRBD1 aligns across 8 bases. V gave up 8 bases and J gave up 2 bases; unmatched junction bases: 8. This CDR3 has 14 residues. CDR1 and CDR2 from the germline V gene are MDHEN and SYDVKM. The CDR3 region is CASRPGGATYEQYF. In DNA form, the CDR3 reads TGTGCCAGCCGACCAGGGGGCGCGACCTACGAGCAGTACTTC.

The J gene is TRBJ2-3, the V gene TRBV5-8, with D tentatively TRBD2 (5 bases). This CDR3 is 13 amino acids long. Trimming left V 2 bases short and J 3 bases short, with 7 bases between. Per germline, CDR1 SGHTS and CDR2 YDEGEE. CDR3 bases: TGTGCCAGCAGCTTCCGGGGTACAGATACGCAGTATTTT. Translated: CASSFRGTDTQYF.

The chain employs TRBV7-9 and TRBJ2-2; 7 bases align to TRBD2. This CDR3 has 16 residues. With V trimmed by 5 bases and J by 0 bases, 6 bases remained unmatched. Germline V lookup: CDR1 SEHNR, CDR2 FQNEAQ (reference sequence). The CDR3 DNA reads TGTGCCAGCAGCCGGTATAGCGGGTCGAACACCGGGGAGCTGTTTTTT. It is translated as CASSRYSGSNTGELFF. The variable domain in full, completed from reference TRBV7-9 and TRBJ2-2, reads DTGVSQNPRHKITKRGQNVTFRCDPISEHNRLYWYRQTLGQGPEFLTYFQNEAQLEKSRLLSDRFSAERPKGSFSTLEIQRTEQGDSAMYLCASSRYSGSNTGELFFGEGSRLTVL.

The gene calls are TRBV2 and TRBJ2-1, with TRBD2 matching 10 bases. V gave up 4 bases and J gave up 7 bases; unmatched junction bases: 4. Germline-derived CDR1 and CDR2 are SNHLY and FYNNEI. This CDR3 is built from 14 residues. CDR3 DNA sequence: TGTGCCAGCAGTGGACTAGCGGGTTTAAATGAGCAGTTCTTC. Translated: CASSGLAGLNEQFF.

This rearrangement joins TRBV27 to TRBJ2-6, with D perhaps TRBD2 (5 bases). Per the germline V gene, CDR1 is MNHEY and CDR2 is SMNVEV (reference sequence). The length of the CDR3 is 15 residues. Trimming removed 3 bases from V and 3 bases from J, with 9 bases in between. CDR3 sequence: CASSFLGSGANVLTF. The CDR3 nucleotides read TGTGCCAGCAGTTTTCTAGGGAGTGGGGCCAACGTCCTGACTTTC.

V gene TRBV11-2 combines with J gene TRBJ2-7; D is uncertain. The CDR3 runs 14 residues. Between the trimmed V and J ends, which lost 3 bases and 2 bases, there was a span of 11 bases. Per germline, CDR1 SGHAT and CDR2 FQNNGV. CDR3 nucleotide sequence: TGTGCCAGCAGCTTCAGGCAGGTGCCCTACGAGCAGTACTTC. Translated, it gives CASSFRQVPYEQYF. The full variable domain, its missing parts supplied by reference TRBV11-2 and TRBJ2-7, is EAGVAQSPRYKIIEKRQSVAFWCNPISGHATLYWYQQILGQGPKLLIQFQNNGVVDDSQLPKDRFSAERLKGVDSTLKIQPAKLEDSAVYLCASSFRQVPYEQYFGPGTRLTVT.

This chain connects TRBV2 to TRBJ1-5; no clear D. The CDR3 has 13 amino acids. V dropped 4 bases and J dropped 1 base, with 5 bases sitting between them. CDR1 and CDR2 (germline): SNHLY, FYNNEI. The CDR3, as DNA: TGTGCCAGCAGTGGACTCAGCAATCAGCCCCAGCATTTT. Protein sequence: CASSGLSNQPQHF.

CDR3 region: CASSPGVDTQYF. The CDR3 nucleotides read TGTGCCAGCAGCCCCGGGGTGGATACGCAGTATTTT. The chain employs TRBV7-3 and TRBJ2-3; a weak D match, TRBD2 (5 bases). This CDR3 contains 12 residues. Germline loops: CDR1 SGHTA, CDR2 FQGTGA. V lost 5 bases to trimming and J lost 6 bases, with 9 bases between them.

This chain uses TRBV4-1 with TRBJ2-5; TRBD2 agrees at 12 bases. Germline V lookup: CDR1 MGHRA, CDR2 YSYEKL. The V segment lost 5 bases and the J segment 4 bases; nucleotides outside the gene matches: 5. The CDR3 loop spans 15 amino acids. The CDR3: CASSFAGLAGETQYF. CDR3 nucleotides: TGCGCCAGCAGCTTCGCGGGACTAGCGGGAGAGACCCAGTACTTC.

Written as DNA, the CDR3 is TGTGCCAGCAGCGTGAGGCCAGCGGGAGGTGGAGAGCAGTACTTC. Translation: CASSVRPAGGGEQYF. The chain carries TRBV9 and TRBJ2-7, with 9 bases aligning to TRBD2. The CDR3 consists of 15 residues. After removal of 2 bases from V and 7 bases from J, the junction contained 10 bases not matched to a gene. The germline V gene has CDR1 SGDLS and CDR2 YYNGEE.

The CDR3 sequence is CASGDSGRGNEKLFF. DNA for the CDR3: TGTGCCAGCGGCGACTCGGGCCGGGGGAATGAAAAACTGTTTTTT. The V call is TRBV6-5, the J call TRBJ1-4, with D tentatively TRBD1 (5 bases). This CDR3 has 15 residues. Germline assignment: CDR1 MNHEY and CDR2 SVGAGI. V gave up 8 bases and J gave up 5 bases, with 18 bases separating them.

The chain has TRBV6-4 and TRBJ1-2; 8 bases fit TRBD1. Germline trimming cut 5 bases from V and 6 bases from J; bases unmatched to any gene: 5. Germline CDR1 is MRHNA and CDR2 is SNTAGT. The length of the CDR3 is 13 residues. DNA for the CDR3: TGTGCCAGCAGTCCCACAGGGGGGGATGGCTACACCTTC. Protein product: CASSPTGGDGYTF.

The CDR3 here is CASSYGGAEQPQHF. CDR3 in DNA: TGTGCCAGCAGTTACGGTGGGGCCGAGCAGCCCCAGCATTTT. V gene TRBV6-6 combines with J gene TRBJ1-5, with a possible D match to TRBD1 (5 bases). Germline lookup yields CDR1 MNHNY and CDR2 SVGAGI (reference sequence). This CDR3 comprises 14 residues. V gave up 2 bases and J gave up 7 bases, with 12 bases separating them.

The chain recombines TRBV27 with TRBJ2-7; 8 bases fit TRBD2. V was clipped by 2 bases and J by 6 bases; unmatched bases: 6. The length of the CDR3 is 14 residues. Per germline, CDR1 MNHEY and CDR2 SMNVEV (reference sequence). The CDR3 reads CASSLNGRAGEQYF. CDR3 bases: TGTGCCAGCAGTTTAAACGGGAGGGCCGGCGAGCAGTACTTC.

The chain employs TRBV7-2 and TRBJ1-5, with D tentatively TRBD1 (5 bases). The germline V and J ends were trimmed by 1 base and 3 bases, with 10 bases remaining between them. The CDR3 extends over 15 amino acids. Germline loops: CDR1 SGHTA, CDR2 FQGNSA. The CDR3 nucleotides are TGTGCCAGCAGCTTAGGACAGTCGTTCAATCAGCCCCAGCATTTT. It encodes CASSLGQSFNQPQHF. The full variable domain, in which reference TRBV7-2 and TRBJ1-5 provide the parts outside the CDR3, is GAGVSQSPSNKVTEKGKDVELRCDPISGHTALYWYRQSLGQGLEFLIYFQGNSAPDKSGLPSDRFSAERTGGSVSTLTIQRTQQEDSAVYLCASSLGQSFNQPQHFGDGTRLSIL.

This chain uses TRBV6-5 with TRBJ2-3; 11 nucleotides match TRBD2. CDR1 is MNHEY and CDR2 is SVGAGI in the germline V gene. J was trimmed by 5 bases and V by 4 bases; bases with no gene match: 5. The CDR3 extends over 15 amino acids. CDR3 sequence (DNA): TGTGCCAGCAGTTTTAGCGGGAGGGCCGTAGATACGCAGTATTTT. Translating gives CASSFSGRAVDTQYF.